Each of the 27 T cell receptor beta chains below was sequenced from the same sample in a study of shared clonotypes between healthy human individuals. This table comes from immunoSEQ multiplex PCR, and its TCRdb copy is limited to in-frame clones, with some not included. The sample lists about 730,000 clones, approximately 72% occurring once. Material: memory CD4+ T cells sorted from blood. Stated subset: CD45RA-negative fraction. Every receptor here comes from a woman aged 30 to 39 in good health.

The chain couples TRBV4-2 to TRBJ2-7, with TRBD1 as a possible D gene (6 bases). This CDR3 is built from 14 residues. The germline V and J ends were trimmed by 3 bases and 6 bases, with 15 bases remaining between them. CDR1 is LGHNA and CDR2 is YNFKEQ in the germline V gene. CDR3 DNA sequence: TGTGCCAGCAGCCACGCAGGGGAAGTTCGCGAGCAGTACTTC. The encoded protein is CASSHAGEVREQYF.

This chain connects TRBV25-1 to TRBJ2-7, with D perhaps matching TRBD2 (5 bases). Germline-derived CDR1 and CDR2 are MGHDK and SYGVNS. Trimming took 6 bases from V and 0 from J, leaving 15 bases between them. The CDR3 is 15 residues long. CDR3 in amino acids: CASRGGLTGSYEQYF. For the CDR3, the DNA is TGTGCCAGCAGGGGTGGACTTACGGGCTCCTACGAGCAGTACTTC.

This clone was counted once. V and J are TRBV5-1 and TRBJ1-4; D unresolved. V was shortened by 4 bases and J by 10 bases, with 14 bases between the two germline ends. Germline V gives CDR1 SGHRS, CDR2 YFSETQ. The CDR3 consists of 13 residues. Written as DNA, the CDR3 is TGCGCCAGCAGCCCCGGGCATGGAGGAAAACTGTTTTTT. This gives the protein CASSPGHGGKLFF. Full variable domain (outside the CDR3, taken from reference TRBV5-1 and TRBJ1-4): KAGVTQTPRYLIKTRGQQVTLSCSPISGHRSVSWYQQTPGQGLQFLFEYFSETQRNKGNFPGRFSGRQFSNSRSEMNVSTLELGDSALYLCASSPGHGGKLFFGSGTQLSVL.

The CDR3 here is CASSLDVTGRGGYTF. Here the CDR3 DNA reads TGTGCCAGCAGCTTAGATGTAACAGGCAGGGGCGGCTACACCTTC. This chain links TRBV11-2 with TRBJ1-2, with a tentative D call TRBD1 (6 bases). The V end was cut by 0 bases, the J end by 8 bases, with 16 bases between. CDR3 length: 15 residues. From germline, CDR1 is SGHAT and CDR2 FQNNGV.

This chain connects TRBV27 to TRBJ2-7; 8 bases match TRBD1. Trimming at V came to 5 bases and at J to 9 bases, leaving 12 bases not matched to a gene. This CDR3 has 14 amino acids. The germline V gene has CDR1 MNHEY and CDR2 SMNVEV (reference sequence). The CDR3 nucleotides read TGTGCCAGCAGTGCCACCGGGACAGGTACTGGGCAGTACTTC. Protein product: CASSATGTGTGQYF.

CDR3 amino acids: CASSSSGTSGSNEQFF. CDR3 in DNA: TGTGCCAGCAGCTCCAGCGGGACTAGCGGGAGCAATGAGCAGTTCTTC. The chain links TRBV7-2 to TRBJ2-1; 14 bases align to TRBD2. This CDR3 spans 16 amino acids. V lost 4 bases to trimming and J lost 6 bases; unmatched junction nucleotides: 5. CDR1 is SGHTA, CDR2 FQGNSA, per germline.

J is TRBJ2-5 and V is TRBV15; TRBD1 might be the D (6 bases). Germline values: CDR1 LNHNV, CDR2 YYDKDF (reference sequence). The V gene lost 1 base and the J gene lost 5 bases, with 11 bases spanning the gap. CDR3 length: 14 residues. Here the CDR3 DNA reads TGTGCCACCAGCAGAGTTGGGGGCTGGGAGACCCAGTACTTC. It translates to CATSRVGGWETQYF.

This clone was detected a few times. This rearrangement joins TRBV20-1 to TRBJ1-2; unclear D gene. Germline lookup yields CDR1 DFQATT and CDR2 SNEGSKA (reference sequence). The ends were cut back, 2 bases at V and 7 bases at J, with 2 bases in the middle. This CDR3 is built from 9 residues. The CDR3 DNA follows: TGCAGTGCTAGAATTGGCTACACCTTC. Encoded protein: CSARIGYTF.

The CDR3 sequence is CAISEPHLSAEAFF. CDR3 DNA sequence: TGTGCCATCAGTGAGCCCCACCTTTCCGCTGAAGCTTTCTTT. The V call is TRBV10-3, the J call TRBJ1-1; D is undetermined. The V end was cut by 2 bases, the J end by 6 bases, with 13 bases between. Per germline, CDR1 ENHRY and CDR2 SYGVKD. This CDR3 contains 14 residues.

V and J are TRBV5-6 and TRBJ2-3, with D tentatively TRBD1 (5 bases). Trimming removed 0 bases from V and 4 bases from J, with 9 bases in between. Germline CDR1 is SGHDT and CDR2 is YYEEEE. CDR3 length: 14 amino acids. CDR3: CASSLVGVSDTQYF. CDR3 coding DNA: TGTGCCAGCAGCTTGGTAGGGGTTTCAGATACGCAGTATTTT.

This clone turned up a few times. The chain is built from TRBV19 and TRBJ1-2; 7 bases agree with TRBD1. With V trimmed by 3 bases and J by 2 bases, 6 bases remained unmatched. There are 15 residues in the CDR3. Germline lookup yields CDR1 LNHDA and CDR2 SQIVND (reference sequence). This CDR3 is CASSMGPTGNYGYTF. In DNA form, the CDR3 reads TGTGCCAGTAGTATGGGACCGACAGGGAACTATGGCTACACCTTC.

The J gene is TRBJ1-2, the V gene TRBV19; the match to TRBD1 covers 8 bases. After removal of 10 bases from V and 2 bases from J, the junction contained 9 bases not matched to a gene. This CDR3 comprises 14 residues. Germline values: CDR1 LNHDA, CDR2 SQIVND (reference sequence). The CDR3: CATHGQGTNYGYTF. The CDR3 bases are TGTGCCACCCACGGACAGGGAACGAACTATGGCTACACCTTC.

As for this clone: The sample has other DNA sequences that encode this CDR3 too. The V gene is TRBV7-9, the J gene TRBJ1-1; the D is unclear. The CDR3 totals 13 residues. Trimming left V 2 bases short and J 0 bases short, with 4 bases between. The germline V gene has CDR1 SEHNR and CDR2 FQNEAQ (reference sequence). CDR3 sequence reads: CASSLSVNTEAFF. As DNA, the CDR3 is TGTGCCAGCAGCTTATCAGTGAACACTGAAGCTTTCTTT.

The rearrangement uses TRBV27 and TRBJ1-5; D uncertain. V was clipped by 6 bases and J by 2 bases, with 8 bases between them. This CDR3 contains 13 residues. Germline assignment: CDR1 MNHEY and CDR2 SMNVEV (reference sequence). CDR3: CASRPTGNQPQHF. For the CDR3, the DNA is TGTGCCAGCAGGCCGACGGGCAATCAGCCCCAGCATTTT.

Only a few counts were recorded for this clone. Other DNA sequences from this sample encode an identical CDR3 as well. V gene TRBV5-1 combines with J gene TRBJ1-1; D is uncertain. CDR1 and CDR2 from the germline V gene are SGHRS and YFSETQ. The CDR3 runs to 13 residues. V was pared by 4 bases and J by 2 bases, with 9 bases between. The CDR3 protein is CASSRDGNTEAFF. The CDR3 DNA sequence: TGCGCCAGCAGCCGAGACGGAAACACTGAAGCTTTCTTT.

This chain links TRBV27 with TRBJ2-7; D perhaps matches TRBD1 (6 bases). Germline V gene lookup returns CDR1 MNHEY and CDR2 SMNVEV (reference sequence). The V end lost 6 bases, the J end lost 0 bases, and 15 bases lay between the germline ends. The CDR3 runs to 15 residues. CDR3 in amino acids: CASSPRGSLSYEQYF. The CDR3 bases are TGTGCCAGCAGCCCCAGGGGATCCCTCTCCTACGAGCAGTACTTC.

This clone was observed many times. V gene TRBV18 combines with J gene TRBJ2-5; 15 positions agree with TRBD2. The length of the CDR3 is 19 residues. V lost 3 bases and J lost 5; bases outside the gene matches: 13. Germline V gene data show CDR1 as KGHSH and CDR2 as LQKENI. The CDR3 here is CASSPPGLAGGVVPETQYF. In DNA, the CDR3 is TGTGCCAGCTCACCGCCGGGACTAGCGGGAGGAGTCGTCCCGGAGACCCAGTACTTC. Filled out from reference TRBV18 and TRBJ2-5, the complete variable domain reads NAGVMQNPRHLVRRRGQEARLRCSPMKGHSHVYWYRQLPEEGLKFMVYLQKENIIDESGMPKERFSAEFPKEGPSILRIQQVVRGDSAAYFCASSPPGLAGGVVPETQYFGPGTRLLVL.

The sample holds one count of this clone. The V call is TRBV5-4, the J call TRBJ2-5; TRBD1 agrees at 7 bases. The CDR3 length is 13 residues. With V trimmed by 3 bases and J by 3 bases, 2 bases remained unmatched. The germline V gene encodes CDR1 SGHNT and CDR2 YYREEE (reference sequence). The CDR3 is CASSSGQKETQYF. DNA for the CDR3: TGTGCCAGCAGCTCGGGACAGAAAGAGACCCAGTACTTC.

The gene calls are TRBV29-1 and TRBJ2-7; 7 positions agree with TRBD2. The CDR3 runs to 15 residues. Looked up from germline, CDR1 is SQVTM and CDR2 is ANQGSEA. V dropped 4 bases and J dropped 0; count of bases not matched to a gene: 9. The CDR3 sequence is CSVAEGTTSSYEQYF. As DNA, the CDR3 is TGCAGCGTTGCTGAGGGGACTACAAGCTCCTACGAGCAGTACTTC.

V gene TRBV19 combines with J gene TRBJ2-7, with D hard to call. CDR1 LNHDA and CDR2 SQIVND come from the germline V gene (reference sequence). V lost 4 bases to trimming and J lost 6 bases, with 13 bases between them. This CDR3 has 13 residues. The CDR3: CASSTGPLSEQYF. Written as DNA, the CDR3 is TGTGCCAGTAGTACAGGTCCACTTTCCGAGCAGTACTTC. Complete variable domain (other parts from reference TRBV19 and TRBJ2-7): DGGITQSPKYLFRKEGQNVTLSCEQNLNHDAMYWYRQDPGQGLRLIYYSQIVNDFQKGDIAEGYSVSREKKESFPLTVTSAQKNPTAFYLCASSTGPLSEQYFGPGTRLTVT.

This clone was seen once. This same CDR3 is encoded by further DNA sequences in the sample. This chain joins TRBV28 and TRBJ2-7; D gene unclear. The CDR3 consists of 12 residues. V lost 5 bases and J lost 2, with 7 bases in between. Germline V gene lookup returns CDR1 MDHEN and CDR2 SYDVKM. The CDR3 DNA follows: TGTGCCAGCAGTCTGAGTGCCTACGAGCAGTACTTC. It is translated as CASSLSAYEQYF.

Comments on this clone: Just one base apart from a much larger clone, this may be a read error. The gene calls are TRBV7-3 and TRBJ2-2; D is unclear. Trimming removed 0 bases at V and 1 base at J, with 0 bases between. The V gene's germline CDR1 is SGHTA and CDR2 FQGTGA. This CDR3 has 13 residues. The CDR3 loop reads CASSLTNTGELFF. The CDR3 DNA is TGTGCCAGCAGCTTAACGAACACCGGGGAGCTGTTTTTT.

The genes are TRBV5-1 and TRBJ2-1; a weak D match, TRBD1 (6 bases). V was cut by 0 bases and J by 9 bases, with 10 bases left in between. Looked up from germline, CDR1 is SGHRS and CDR2 is YFSETQ. CDR3 size: 13 residues. CDR3 loop: CASSLGDRFEQFF. The CDR3 DNA reads TGCGCCAGCAGCTTGGGAGACAGGTTTGAGCAGTTCTTC.

About this clone itself: This sample includes further DNA sequences coding for the same CDR3. This chain joins TRBV28 and TRBJ2-7, with D unclear. Trimming pared 3 bases from V and 4 bases from J, leaving 4 bases between. The germline CDR1 and CDR2 sequences are MDHEN and SYDVKM. The CDR3 runs 11 residues. The CDR3 spells CASSLTYEQYF. CDR3 DNA sequence: TGTGCCAGCAGTTTGACATACGAGCAGTACTTC.

This clone occurred once. The rearrangement joins TRBV18 to TRBJ1-2, with D hard to call. Trimming stripped 0 bases from V and 8 bases from J, with 16 bases between. The CDR3 is 15 residues long. Germline V lookup: CDR1 KGHSH, CDR2 LQKENI. The CDR3 nucleotides read TGTGCCAGCTCACCACCGAGTGACCTAAGACGGGGCTACACCTTC. It encodes CASSPPSDLRRGYTF.

In its sample, this clone was seen once. The V call is TRBV13, the J call TRBJ1-4; D gene ambiguous. The length of the CDR3 is 14 residues. Trimming took 7 bases from V and 8 from J, leaving 17 bases between them. Germline CDR1 reads PRHDT; CDR2 reads FYEKMQ (reference sequence). CDR3 protein: CASILHSYEEKLFF. The CDR3 region has the DNA TGTGCCAGCATCCTCCACAGTTATGAGGAAAAACTGTTTTTT.

The rearrangement uses TRBV18 and TRBJ2-5; 13 bases are a match to TRBD2. CDR3 length equals 15 residues. CDR1 and CDR2 from the germline V gene are KGHSH and LQKENI. Trimming cost V 5 bases and J 3 bases; bases outside gene matches: 3. The CDR3 DNA follows: TGTGCCAGCTCAATGGGGACTAGCGGGAAAGAGACCCAGTACTTC. Protein product: CASSMGTSGKETQYF.